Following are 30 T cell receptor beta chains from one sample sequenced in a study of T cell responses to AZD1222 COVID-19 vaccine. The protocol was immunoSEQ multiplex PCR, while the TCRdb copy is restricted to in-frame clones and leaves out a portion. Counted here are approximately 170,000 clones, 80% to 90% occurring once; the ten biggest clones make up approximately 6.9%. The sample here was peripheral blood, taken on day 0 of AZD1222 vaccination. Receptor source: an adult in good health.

DNA of the CDR3: TGCGCCAGCAGCCGAATCCCGGGACAGTCCCAAGAGACCCAGTACTTC. Translated: CASSRIPGQSQETQYF. The chain joins TRBV4-1 to TRBJ2-5; 7 bases are a match to TRBD1. V trimming: 4 bases; J trimming: 1 base; junction bases outside the gene matches: 9. Germline CDR1 is MGHRA and CDR2 is YSYEKL. CDR3 size: 16 residues.

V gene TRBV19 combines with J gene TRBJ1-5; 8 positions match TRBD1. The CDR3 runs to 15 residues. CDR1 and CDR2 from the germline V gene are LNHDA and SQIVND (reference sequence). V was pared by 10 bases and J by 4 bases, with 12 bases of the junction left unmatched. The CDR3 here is CATATGAAGNQPQHF. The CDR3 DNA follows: TGTGCCACAGCGACAGGGGCCGCAGGTAATCAGCCCCAGCATTTT.

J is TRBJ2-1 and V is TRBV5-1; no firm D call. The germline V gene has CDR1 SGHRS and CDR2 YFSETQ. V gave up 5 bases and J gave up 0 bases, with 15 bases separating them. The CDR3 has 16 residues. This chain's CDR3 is CASSEVATVSYNEQFF. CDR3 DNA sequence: TGCGCCAGCAGTGAAGTGGCCACCGTCTCCTACAATGAGCAGTTCTTC.

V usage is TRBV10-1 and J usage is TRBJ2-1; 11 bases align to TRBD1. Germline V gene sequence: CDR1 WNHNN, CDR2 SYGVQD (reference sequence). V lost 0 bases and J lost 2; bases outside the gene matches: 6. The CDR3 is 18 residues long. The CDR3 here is CASSESYGGQGAYNEQFF. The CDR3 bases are TGCGCCAGCAGTGAGTCGTATGGGGGACAGGGGGCCTACAATGAGCAGTTCTTC.

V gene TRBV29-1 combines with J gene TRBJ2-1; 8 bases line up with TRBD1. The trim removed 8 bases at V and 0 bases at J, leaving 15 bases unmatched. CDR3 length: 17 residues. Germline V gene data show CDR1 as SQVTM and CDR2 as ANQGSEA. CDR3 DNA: TGCAGCACCAGGGGGCAGGGCGCGTACCACTCCTACAATGAGCAGTTCTTC. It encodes CSTRGQGAYHSYNEQFF.

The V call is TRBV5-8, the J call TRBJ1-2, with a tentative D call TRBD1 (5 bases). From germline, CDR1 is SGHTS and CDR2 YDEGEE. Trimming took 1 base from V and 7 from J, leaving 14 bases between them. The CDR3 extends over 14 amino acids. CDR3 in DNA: TGTGCCAGCAGCTTGATATTCGGGGGACGTGGCTACACCTTC. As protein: CASSLIFGGRGYTF.

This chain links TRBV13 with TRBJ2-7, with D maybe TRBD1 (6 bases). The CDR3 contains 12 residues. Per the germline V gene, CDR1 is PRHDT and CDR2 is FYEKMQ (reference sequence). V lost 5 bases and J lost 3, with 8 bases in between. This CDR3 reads CASSKDSYEQYF. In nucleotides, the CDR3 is TGTGCCAGCAGCAAGGACAGCTACGAGCAGTACTTC.

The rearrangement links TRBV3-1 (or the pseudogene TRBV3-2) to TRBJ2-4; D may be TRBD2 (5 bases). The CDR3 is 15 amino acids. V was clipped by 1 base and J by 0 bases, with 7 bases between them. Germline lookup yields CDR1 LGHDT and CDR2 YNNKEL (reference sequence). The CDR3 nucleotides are TGTGCCAGCAGCCAAGCTGGGAGAGCCAAAAACATTCAGTACTTC. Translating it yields CASSQAGRAKNIQYF.

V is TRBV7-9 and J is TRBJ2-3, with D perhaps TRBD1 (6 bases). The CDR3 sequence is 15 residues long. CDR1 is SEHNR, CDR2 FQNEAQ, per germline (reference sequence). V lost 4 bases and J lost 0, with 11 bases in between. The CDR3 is CASSSQGSSTDTQYF. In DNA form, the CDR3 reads TGTGCCAGCAGCTCACAGGGTAGTAGCACAGATACGCAGTATTTT.

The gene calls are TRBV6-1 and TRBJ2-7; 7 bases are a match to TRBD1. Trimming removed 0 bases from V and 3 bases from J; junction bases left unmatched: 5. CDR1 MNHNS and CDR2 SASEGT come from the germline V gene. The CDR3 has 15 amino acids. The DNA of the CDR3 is TGTGCCAGCAGTGAAGCAGGGACAGCTATCTACGAGCAGTACTTC. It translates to CASSEAGTAIYEQYF.

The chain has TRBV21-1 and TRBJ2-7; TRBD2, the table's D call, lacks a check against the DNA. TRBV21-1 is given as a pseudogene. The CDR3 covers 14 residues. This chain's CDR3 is CASTRGAASYEQYV. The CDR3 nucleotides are TGTGCCAGCACTCGGGGGGCAGCCTCCTACGAGCAGTACGTC.

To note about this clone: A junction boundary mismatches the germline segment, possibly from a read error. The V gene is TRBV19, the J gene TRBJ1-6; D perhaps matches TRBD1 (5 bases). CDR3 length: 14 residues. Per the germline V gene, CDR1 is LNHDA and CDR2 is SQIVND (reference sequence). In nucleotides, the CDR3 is TGTGCCAGTAGTATCGGGGACTTCATCTCACCCATCCACTTT. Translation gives CASSIGDFISPIHF.

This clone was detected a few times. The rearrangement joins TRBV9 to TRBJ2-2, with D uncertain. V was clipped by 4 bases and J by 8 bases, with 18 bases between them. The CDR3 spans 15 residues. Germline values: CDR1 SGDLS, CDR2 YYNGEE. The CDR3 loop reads CASSLSDGLPGELFF. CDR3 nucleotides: TGTGCCAGCAGCCTCTCGGACGGTCTTCCGGGGGAGCTGTTTTTT.

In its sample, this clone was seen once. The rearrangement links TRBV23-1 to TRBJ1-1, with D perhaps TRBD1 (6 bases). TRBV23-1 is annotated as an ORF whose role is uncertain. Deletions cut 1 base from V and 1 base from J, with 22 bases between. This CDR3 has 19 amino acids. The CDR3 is CASSQYKSYRVPTNTEAFF. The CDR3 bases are TGCGCCAGCAGTCAATATAAATCTTACAGGGTACCCACGAACACTGAAGCTTTCTTT.

The CDR3 bases are TGTGCCATCAAGCCGGAGAATTCACCCCTCCACTTT. Translated: CAIKPENSPLHF. The chain uses TRBV10-3 and TRBJ1-6; the D is unclear. V gave up 7 bases and J gave up 7 bases, with 8 bases separating them. The CDR3 length is 12 residues. The germline CDR1 and CDR2 sequences are ENHRY and SYGVKD.

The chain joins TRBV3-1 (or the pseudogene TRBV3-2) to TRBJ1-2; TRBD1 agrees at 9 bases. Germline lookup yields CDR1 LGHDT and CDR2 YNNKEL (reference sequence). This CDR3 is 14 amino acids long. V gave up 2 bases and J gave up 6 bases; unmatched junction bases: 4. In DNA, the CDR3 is TGTGCCAGCAGCCAATTACAGGGGGCCGATGGCTACACCTTC. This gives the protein CASSQLQGADGYTF.

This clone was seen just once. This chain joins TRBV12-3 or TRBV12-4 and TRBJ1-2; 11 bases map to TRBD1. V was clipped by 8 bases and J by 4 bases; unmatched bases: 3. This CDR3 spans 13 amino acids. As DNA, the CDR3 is TGTGCCAGCGGAGGGACAGGGGGCTATGGCTACACCTTC. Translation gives CASGGTGGYGYTF.

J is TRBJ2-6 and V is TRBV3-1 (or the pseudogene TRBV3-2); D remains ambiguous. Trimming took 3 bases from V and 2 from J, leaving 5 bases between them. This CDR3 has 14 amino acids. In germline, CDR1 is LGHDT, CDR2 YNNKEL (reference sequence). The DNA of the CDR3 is TGTGCCAGCAGCCATCAGCCTGGGGCCAACGTCCTGACTTTC. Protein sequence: CASSHQPGANVLTF.

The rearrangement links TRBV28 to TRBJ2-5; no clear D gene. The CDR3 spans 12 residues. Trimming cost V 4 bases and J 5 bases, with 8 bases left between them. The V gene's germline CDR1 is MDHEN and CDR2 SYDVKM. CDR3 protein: CASSSVVETQYF. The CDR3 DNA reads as TGTGCCAGCAGTTCCGTCGTGGAGACCCAGTACTTC.

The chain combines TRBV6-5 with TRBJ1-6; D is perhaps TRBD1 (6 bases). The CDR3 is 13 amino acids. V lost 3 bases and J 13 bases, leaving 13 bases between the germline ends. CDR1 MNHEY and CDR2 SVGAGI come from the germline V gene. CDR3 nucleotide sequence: TGTGCCAGCAGTTATCAGGGGCGAGATCCCCTCCACTTT. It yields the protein CASSYQGRDPLHF.

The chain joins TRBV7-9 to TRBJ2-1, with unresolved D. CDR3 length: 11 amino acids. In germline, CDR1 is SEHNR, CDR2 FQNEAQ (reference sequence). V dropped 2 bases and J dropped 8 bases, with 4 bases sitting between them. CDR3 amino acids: CASSLTYEQFF. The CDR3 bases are TGTGCCAGCAGCTTAACTTATGAGCAGTTCTTC.

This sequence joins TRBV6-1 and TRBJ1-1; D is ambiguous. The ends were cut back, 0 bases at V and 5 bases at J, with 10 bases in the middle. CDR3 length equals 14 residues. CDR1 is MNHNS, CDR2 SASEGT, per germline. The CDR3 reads CASSEARTWTEAFF. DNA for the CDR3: TGTGCCAGCAGTGAAGCAAGAACGTGGACTGAAGCTTTCTTT.

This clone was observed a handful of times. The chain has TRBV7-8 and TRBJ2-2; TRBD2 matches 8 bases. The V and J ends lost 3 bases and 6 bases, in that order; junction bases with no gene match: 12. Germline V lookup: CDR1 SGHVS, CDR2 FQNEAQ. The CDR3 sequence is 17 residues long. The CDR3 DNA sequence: TGTGCCAGCAGCTTCGCCCGGAGACTAGCGAAGGCCGGGGAGCTGTTTTTT. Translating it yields CASSFARRLAKAGELFF.

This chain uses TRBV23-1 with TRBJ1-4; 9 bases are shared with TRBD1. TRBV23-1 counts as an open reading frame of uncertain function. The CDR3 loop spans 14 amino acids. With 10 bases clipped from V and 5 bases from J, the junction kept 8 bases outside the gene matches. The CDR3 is CATVSGTGNEKLFF. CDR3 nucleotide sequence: TGCGCCACCGTATCCGGGACAGGGAATGAAAAACTGTTTTTT.

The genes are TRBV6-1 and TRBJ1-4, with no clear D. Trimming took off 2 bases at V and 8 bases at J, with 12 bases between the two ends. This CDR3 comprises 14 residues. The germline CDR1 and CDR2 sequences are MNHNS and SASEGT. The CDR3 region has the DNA TGTGCCAGCAGTGAATCGGCAAGTCGGGAAAAACTGTTTTTT. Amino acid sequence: CASSESASREKLFF.

CDR3 in amino acids: CASSSAGFEQFF. CDR3 coding DNA: TGTGCCAGCAGCTCCGCAGGCTTTGAGCAGTTCTTC. V and J are TRBV6-2 or TRBV6-3 and TRBJ2-1; D is unclear. Germline CDR1 is MNHEY and CDR2 is SVGEGT. The CDR3 spans 12 residues. V dropped 6 bases and J dropped 9 bases, with 12 bases sitting between them.

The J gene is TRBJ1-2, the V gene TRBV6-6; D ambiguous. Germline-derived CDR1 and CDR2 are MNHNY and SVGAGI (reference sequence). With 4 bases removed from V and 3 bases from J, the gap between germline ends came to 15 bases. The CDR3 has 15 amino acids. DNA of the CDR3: TGTGCCAGCAGTTCGCTTGAGGGCGCAGACTATGGCTACACCTTC. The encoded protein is CASSSLEGADYGYTF.

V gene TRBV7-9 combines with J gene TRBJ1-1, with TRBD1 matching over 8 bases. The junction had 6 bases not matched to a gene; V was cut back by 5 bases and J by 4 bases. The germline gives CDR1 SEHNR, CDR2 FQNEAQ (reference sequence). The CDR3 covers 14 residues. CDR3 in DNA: TGTGCCAGCAGCCCATACGACAGGGGCACTGAAGCTTTCTTT. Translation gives CASSPYDRGTEAFF.

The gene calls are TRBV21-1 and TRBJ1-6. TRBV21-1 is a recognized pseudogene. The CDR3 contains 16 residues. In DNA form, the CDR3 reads TGTGCCAGCAGCAAAGTTCTTCCCCCTCGGGGTAAACCCCTCCACTTT. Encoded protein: CASSKVLPPRGKPLHF.

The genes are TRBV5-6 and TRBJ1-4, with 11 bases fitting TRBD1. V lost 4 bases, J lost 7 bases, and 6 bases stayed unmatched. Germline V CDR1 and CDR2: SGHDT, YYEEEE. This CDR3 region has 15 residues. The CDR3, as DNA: TGTGCCAGCAGCACAGGACAGGGGGCTGGTGAAAAACTGTTTTTT. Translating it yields CASSTGQGAGEKLFF.